The text below deals with one TCR beta chain. Whenever a sample was processed, at least 6 million PBMCs were isolated. Samples each yielded at least 5 micrograms of total RNA. A second 7 to 11 cycle PCR used barcoded and J-beta primers. TCRdb ran MiXCR on the 5' RACE reads and lists one entry per CDR3 protein. The sample has about 1 million distinct CDR3 sequences; about 23% are singletons. This CDR3 has 15 residues. CDR1 is SEHNR, CDR2 FQNEAQ, per germline (reference sequence). This sample is part of a study of blood T cells in healthy people across ages. The same data also went into a second study, on T cells of mothers and their children. In that study: The study recruited a few healthy Caucasian mothers and their six children as donors.

Sequencing was done on a sample of blood. The receptor's source is a girl aged 2 to 10 in good health. The chain has TRBV7-9 and TRBJ2-5; D perhaps matches TRBD1 (6 bases). The assigned J gene may be wrong: the sequence end matches TRBJ2-7 better. The CDR3 DNA follows: TGTGCCAGCAGCGCCCAACAGGGTCTGGTTTACGAGCAGTACTTC. This sequence encodes CASSAQQGLVYEQYF.